This TCR beta chain was documented in a study of neoadjuvant anti-PD-1 for oral cavity cancer. Study findings and constraints: PBMC Gini-index clonality exceeded responders' in non-responders post-nivolumab. Higher pretreatment blood Treg/Th17 ratios correlated with higher pretreatment blood and lower post-treatment tumor TCRbeta clonality. TCR analyses covered only a few patients per response group.

This table comes from immunoSEQ multiplex PCR, and its TCRdb copy is limited to in-frame clones, with some not included. The data contain around 7,200 clones, 55% to 65% of them singletons. The CDR3 consists of 14 residues. Germline V gives CDR1 LNHDA, CDR2 SQIVND (reference sequence). The V and J ends lost 6 bases and 3 bases, in that order; junction bases with no gene match: 4. Described time point: after neoadjuvant nivolumab, at surgical resection. On this clone itself: Its antigen is unknown.

The chain recombines TRBV19 with TRBJ2-7; 11 nucleotides align to TRBD1. Sequenced here: PBMCs, sampled after nivolumab (anti-PD-1) treatment. The TCR comes from a person between 40 and 85 years old with oral cavity squamous cell carcinoma. The CDR3 is CASSRDRGIYEQYF. The CDR3 nucleotides read TGTGCCAGTAGCCGGGACAGGGGGATCTACGAGCAGTACTTC.